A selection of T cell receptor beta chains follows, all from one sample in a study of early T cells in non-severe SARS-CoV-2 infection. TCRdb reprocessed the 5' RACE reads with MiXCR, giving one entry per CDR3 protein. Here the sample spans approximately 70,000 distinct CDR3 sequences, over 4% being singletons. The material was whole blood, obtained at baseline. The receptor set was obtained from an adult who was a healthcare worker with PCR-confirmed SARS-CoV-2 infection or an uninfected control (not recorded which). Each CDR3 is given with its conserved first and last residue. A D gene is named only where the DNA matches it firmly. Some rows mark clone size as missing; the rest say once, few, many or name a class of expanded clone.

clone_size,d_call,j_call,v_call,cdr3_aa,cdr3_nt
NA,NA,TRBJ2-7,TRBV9,CASSVAVGAYEQYF,TGTGCCAGCAGCGTAGCAGTCGGGGCCTACGAGCAGTACTTC
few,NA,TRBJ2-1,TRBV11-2,CAGSEGPDPYNEQFF,TGTGCCGGATCGGAGGGTCCTGATCCTTACAATGAGCAGTTCTTC
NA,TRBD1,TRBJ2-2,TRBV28,CASSYRGFRTGELFF,TGTGCCAGCAGTTACAGGGGGTTCAGGACCGGGGAGCTGTTTTTT
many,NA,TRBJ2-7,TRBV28,CASRNRQVLSYEQYF,TGTGCCAGCAGGAATAGACAGGTGCTCTCCTACGAGCAGTACTTC
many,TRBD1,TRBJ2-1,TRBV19,CASSIGQGSNNEQFF,TGTGCCAGTAGTATAGGACAGGGGTCCAACAATGAGCAGTTCTTC
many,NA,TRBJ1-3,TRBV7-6,CASSGGPGYSGNTIYF,TGTGCCAGCAGCGGAGGCCCAGGGTACTCTGGAAACACCATATATTTT
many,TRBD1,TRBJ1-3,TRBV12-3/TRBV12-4,CASSFRDRAGGNTIYF,TGTGCCAGCAGTTTCCGGGACAGGGCGGGAGGAAACACCATATATTTT
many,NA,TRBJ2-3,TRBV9,CASSVAMRSTDTQYF,TGTGCCAGCAGCGTAGCGATGAGATCCACAGATACGCAGTATTTT
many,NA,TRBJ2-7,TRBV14,CASSQVRDSWGDEQYF,TGTGCCAGCAGCCAAGTCCGGGACTCATGGGGAGACGAGCAGTACTTC
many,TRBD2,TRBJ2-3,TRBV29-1,CSVDRLAAPFNTDTQYF,TGCAGCGTTGACAGACTAGCGGCGCCGTTTAACACAGATACGCAGTATTTT
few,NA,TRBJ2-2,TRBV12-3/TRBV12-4,CASRLAVNTGELFF,TGTGCCAGCAGGTTGGCGGTGAACACCGGGGAGCTGTTTTTT
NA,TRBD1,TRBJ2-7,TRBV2,CASSRDRAEQYF,TGTGCCAGCAGCCGGGACAGGGCCGAGCAGTACTTC
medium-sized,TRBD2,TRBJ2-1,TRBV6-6,CASSSGTSGYNEQFF,TGTGCCAGCAGTTCCGGGACTAGCGGATACAATGAGCAGTTCTTC
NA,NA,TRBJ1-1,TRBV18,CASSQESGRNTEAFF,TGTGCCAGCTCCCAGGAGTCCGGGCGGAACACTGAAGCTTTCTTT
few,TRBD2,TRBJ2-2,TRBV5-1,CASSSGLAANTGELFF,TGCGCCAGCAGCTCGGGACTAGCGGCGAACACCGGGGAGCTGTTTTTT
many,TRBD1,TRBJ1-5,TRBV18,CASSPRQGGRQPQHF,TGTGCCAGCTCACCACGGCAGGGGGGCCGTCAGCCCCAGCATTTT
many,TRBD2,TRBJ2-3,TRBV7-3,CASSLNAGASTDTQYF,TGTGCCAGCAGCTTAAACGCGGGAGCTAGCACAGATACGCAGTATTTT
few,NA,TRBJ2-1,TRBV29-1,CSDLGDYNEQFF,TGCAGCGACCTCGGGGACTACAATGAGCAGTTCTTC
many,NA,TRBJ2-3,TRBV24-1,CATREGDSSTDTQYF,TGTGCCACCAGAGAGGGAGACAGTAGCACAGATACGCAGTATTTT
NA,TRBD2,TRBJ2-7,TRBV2,CASSEASGLAGYEQYF,TGTGCCAGCAGTGAAGCCTCGGGACTAGCTGGATACGAGCAGTACTTC
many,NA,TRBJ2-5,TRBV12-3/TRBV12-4,CASSPRGGLGETQYF,TGTGCCAGCAGTCCCAGGGGGGGGTTAGGGGAGACCCAGTACTTC
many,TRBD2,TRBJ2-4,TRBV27,CASSPRTSLNLVYF,TGTGCCAGCAGTCCTCGGACTAGTTTGAATCTCGTCTACTTC
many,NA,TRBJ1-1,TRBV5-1,CASSSGRWEVNTEAFF,TGCGCCAGCAGCTCAGGGCGGTGGGAGGTGAACACTGAAGCTTTCTTT
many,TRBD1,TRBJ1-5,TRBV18,CASSPQRTGDRQPQHF,TGTGCCAGCTCACCTCAGCGGACAGGGGATCGCCAGCCCCAGCATTTT
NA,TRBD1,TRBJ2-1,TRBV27,CASSFGTGFFISYNEQFF,TGTGCCAGCAGTTTCGGGACAGGGTTCTTCATCTCCTACAATGAGCAGTTCTTC
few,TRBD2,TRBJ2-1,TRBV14,CASSQEFSGRASYNEQFF,TGTGCCAGCAGCCAGGAGTTTAGCGGGAGGGCCTCCTACAATGAGCAGTTCTTC
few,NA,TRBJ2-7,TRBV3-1,CASSRQHYEQYF,TGTGCCAGCAGCCGCCAGCACTACGAGCAGTACTTC
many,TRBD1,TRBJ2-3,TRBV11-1,CASSFGQGSRDTQYF,TGTGCCAGCAGCTTCGGACAGGGGAGCAGAGATACGCAGTATTTT
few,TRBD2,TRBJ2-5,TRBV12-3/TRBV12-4,CASSLLAGGSQYF,TGTGCCAGCAGTTTACTAGCGGGTGGTTCCCAGTACTTC
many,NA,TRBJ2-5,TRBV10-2,CASGPRKETQYF,TGCGCCAGCGGCCCCCGCAAAGAGACCCAGTACTTC
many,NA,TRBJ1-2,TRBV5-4,CASSSKQGLPNYTF,TGTGCCAGCAGCTCAAAACAGGGCCTACCTAACTACACCTTC
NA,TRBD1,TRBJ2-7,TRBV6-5,CASSRRQGTYEQYF,TGTGCCAGCAGTCGCAGACAGGGAACCTACGAGCAGTACTTC
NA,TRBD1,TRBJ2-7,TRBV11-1,CASSLAEGASSYEQYF,TGTGCCAGCAGCTTAGCAGAGGGGGCCAGCTCCTACGAGCAGTACTTC
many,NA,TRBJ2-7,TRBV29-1,CSVEVYGYEQYF,TGCAGCGTTGAAGTATACGGTTACGAGCAGTACTTC
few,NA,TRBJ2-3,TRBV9,CASSVELPDTQYF,TGTGCCAGCAGCGTAGAGCTCCCAGATACGCAGTATTTT
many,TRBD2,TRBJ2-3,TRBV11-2,CASRQRSGSGRISTDTQYF,TGTGCCAGCAGACAAAGGAGCGGAAGCGGGAGGATTTCCACAGATACGCAGTATTTT